This is a list of T cell receptor beta chains from one sample in a study of cytomegalovirus exposure and HLA in healthy donors. This table comes from immunoSEQ multiplex PCR, and its TCRdb copy is limited to in-frame clones, with some not included. The data contain 150,000 to 200,000 clones, roughly 72% of them singletons. The sample taken for sequencing was PBMCs. The receptors shown here come from a young man in good health and CMV-seronegative. Both conserved end residues are part of each CDR3. D genes are given only for firm matches. Clone size, where shown, is once, few, many, or a class for clones that have expanded.

size,D,V,J,CDR3,DNA
.,TRBD1,TRBV7-2,TRBJ1-2,CASSRTGGSYGYTF,TGTGCCAGCAGCCGAACAGGGGGCTCATATGGCTACACCTTC
.,TRBD2,TRBV9,TRBJ2-1,CASSVEREWPYNEQFF,TGTGCCAGCAGCGTAGAGCGGGAGTGGCCCTACAATGAGCAGTTCTTC
.,.,TRBV6-5,TRBJ1-1,CASRRTDYEAFF,TGTGCCAGCAGGCGGACAGACTATGAAGCTTTCTTT
.,.,TRBV15,TRBJ2-7,CATSRPPGLLYEQYF,TGTGCCACCAGCAGACCTCCGGGACTTCTGTACGAGCAGTACTTC
.,TRBD2,TRBV7-6,TRBJ2-7,CASSLSSGRGAEQYF,TGTGCCAGCAGCCTGTCTAGCGGGAGGGGAGCCGAGCAGTACTTC
.,TRBD1,TRBV5-6,TRBJ1-2,CASSLREQGALKGYTF,TGTGCCAGCAGCTTGAGGGAGCAGGGGGCATTGAAGGGCTACACCTTC
.,.,TRBV5-1,TRBJ2-6,CASSNSGAGANVLTF,TGCGCCAGCAGCAACTCAGGGGCTGGGGCCAACGTCCTGACTTTC
few,TRBD1,TRBV5-6,TRBJ1-2,CASSLGQGAGYTF,TGTGCCAGCAGCTTGGGACAGGGTGCTGGCTACACCTTC
.,.,TRBV4-1,TRBJ2-7,CASSQGGERAGSVEQYF,TGCGCCAGCAGCCAAGGAGGGGAGCGGGCCGGATCAGTCGAGCAGTACTTC
.,TRBD1,TRBV4-1,TRBJ2-6,CASSPWTGGSGANVLTF,TGCGCCAGCAGCCCGTGGACAGGGGGCTCTGGGGCCAACGTCCTGACTTTC
.,.,TRBV28,TRBJ2-1,CASSPQTSSYNEQFF,TGTGCCAGCAGCCCCCAGACTAGCTCCTACAATGAGCAGTTCTTC
.,TRBD2,TRBV11-2,TRBJ2-3,CASSTGLAVRTDTQYF,TGTGCCAGCAGCACCGGACTAGCGGTACGCACAGATACGCAGTATTTT
few,.,TRBV9,TRBJ2-2,CASSVYGGGGRTGELFF,TGTGCCAGCAGCGTATATGGGGGAGGCGGTAGGACCGGGGAGCTGTTTTTT
.,TRBD2,TRBV28,TRBJ2-7,CASSLLAGMGSFSYEQYF,TGTGCCAGCAGTTTATTAGCGGGAATGGGGTCCTTCTCCTACGAGCAGTACTTC
once,.,TRBV15,TRBJ2-6,CATSSVGLDQAF,TGTGCCACCAGCAGTGTTGGACTGGATCAGGCTTTC
.,.,TRBV28,TRBJ1-1,CATEWGVKNTEAFF,TGTGCCACCGAGTGGGGCGTGAAGAACACTGAAGCTTTCTTT
.,.,TRBV5-1,TRBJ2-7,CASSLPGHTDEQYF,TGCGCCAGCAGCTTGCCGGGACATACCGACGAGCAGTACTTC
.,.,TRBV2,TRBJ1-1,CASIRTGSWDTEAFF,TGTGCCAGCATTCGTACGGGAAGTTGGGACACTGAAGCTTTCTTT
.,TRBD1,TRBV6-1,TRBJ1-5,CASSPGQGAYQPQHF,TGTGCCAGCAGCCCGGGACAGGGGGCTTATCAGCCCCAGCATTTT
.,TRBD1,TRBV23-1,TRBJ2-2,CASRPPGTGPDTGELFF,TGCGCCAGCAGACCCCCCGGGACAGGGCCCGACACCGGGGAGCTGTTTTTT
few,TRBD1,TRBV19,TRBJ1-1,CASSWGTGNTEAFF,TGTGCCAGTAGTTGGGGGACAGGGAACACTGAAGCTTTCTTT
.,TRBD2,TRBV7-3,TRBJ2-1,CASSPGLAGGLNEQFF,TGTGCCAGCAGCCCTGGACTAGCGGGAGGGTTGAATGAGCAGTTCTTC
once,TRBD2,TRBV28,TRBJ2-1,CASNEPGLVYNEQFF,TGTGCCAGCAACGAACCGGGACTAGTTTACAATGAGCAGTTCTTC
.,.,TRBV14,TRBJ1-3,CASSQWDKDSGNTIYF,TGTGCCAGCAGCCAATGGGACAAGGACTCTGGAAACACCATATATTTT
.,.,TRBV29-1,TRBJ1-2,CSVAAGGGGYTF,TGCAGCGTTGCGGCAGGCGGGGGGGGCTACACCTTC
few,.,TRBV10-3,TRBJ2-7,CAISEPSDSYEQYF,TGTGCCATCAGTGAGCCTAGCGATTCCTACGAGCAGTACTTC
few,TRBD2,TRBV6-1,TRBJ2-7,CASSDDSGGSYEQYF,TGTGCCAGCAGTGATGACAGCGGGGGGTCCTACGAGCAGTACTTC
.,TRBD1,TRBV5-4,TRBJ1-2,CASSRSGQGDNGYTF,TGTGCCAGCAGCCGCTCCGGACAGGGGGATAATGGCTACACCTTC
.,TRBD1,TRBV18,TRBJ2-7,CASSLNSDRDEQYF,TGTGCCAGCTCACTAAATTCCGACAGGGACGAGCAGTACTTC